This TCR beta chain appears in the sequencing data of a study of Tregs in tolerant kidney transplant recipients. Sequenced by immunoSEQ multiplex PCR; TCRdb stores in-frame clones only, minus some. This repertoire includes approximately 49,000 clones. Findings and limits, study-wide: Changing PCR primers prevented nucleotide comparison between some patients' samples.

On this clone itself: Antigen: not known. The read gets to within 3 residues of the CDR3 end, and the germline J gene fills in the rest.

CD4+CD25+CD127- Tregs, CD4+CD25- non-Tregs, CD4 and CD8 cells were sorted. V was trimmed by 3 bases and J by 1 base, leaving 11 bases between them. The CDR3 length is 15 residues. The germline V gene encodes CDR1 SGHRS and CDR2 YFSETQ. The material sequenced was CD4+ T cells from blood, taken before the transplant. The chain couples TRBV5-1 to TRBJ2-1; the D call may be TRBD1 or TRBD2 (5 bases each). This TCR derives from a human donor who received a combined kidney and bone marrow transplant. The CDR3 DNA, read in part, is TGCGCCAGCAGCTGGGGCGAGGGGTCCTACAATGAG. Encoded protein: CASSWGEGSYNE. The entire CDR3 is CASSWGEGSYNEQFF.